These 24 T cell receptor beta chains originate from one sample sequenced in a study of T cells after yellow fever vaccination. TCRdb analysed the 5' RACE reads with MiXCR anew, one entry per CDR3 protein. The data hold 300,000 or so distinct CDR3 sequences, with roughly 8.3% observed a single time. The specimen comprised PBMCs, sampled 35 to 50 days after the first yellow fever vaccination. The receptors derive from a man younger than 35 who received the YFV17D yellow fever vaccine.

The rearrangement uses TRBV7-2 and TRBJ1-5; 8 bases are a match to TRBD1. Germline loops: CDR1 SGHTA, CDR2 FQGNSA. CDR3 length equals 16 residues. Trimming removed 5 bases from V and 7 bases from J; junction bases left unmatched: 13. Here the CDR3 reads CASSPNTGGKGQPQHF. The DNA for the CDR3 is TGTGCCAGCAGCCCAAATACAGGGGGAAAGGGACAGCCCCAGCATTTT.

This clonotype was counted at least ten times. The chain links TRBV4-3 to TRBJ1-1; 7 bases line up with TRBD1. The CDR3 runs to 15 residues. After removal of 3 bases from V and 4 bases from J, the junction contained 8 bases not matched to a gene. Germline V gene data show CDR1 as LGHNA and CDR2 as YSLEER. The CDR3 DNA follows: TGCGCCAGCAGCCACTCAGGGGGGGTCGGCACTGAAGCTTTCTTT. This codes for CASSHSGGVGTEAFF.

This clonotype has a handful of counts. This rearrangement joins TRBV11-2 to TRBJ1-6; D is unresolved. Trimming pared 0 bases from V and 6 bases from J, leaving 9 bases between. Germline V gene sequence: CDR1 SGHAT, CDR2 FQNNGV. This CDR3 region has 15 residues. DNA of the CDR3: TGTGCCAGCAGCTTAGAATGGCACTCTAATTCACCCCTCCACTTT. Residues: CASSLEWHSNSPLHF.

The CDR3 spells CSAPRGQGVDTQYF. The CDR3 DNA reads as TGCAGTGCTCCTCGGGGACAGGGGGTAGATACGCAGTATTTT. The V and J genes are TRBV20-1 and TRBJ2-3; TRBD1 matches at 11 bases. The germline V gene has CDR1 DFQATT and CDR2 SNEGSKA (reference sequence). The junction had 6 bases not matched to a gene; V was cut back by 5 bases and J by 5 bases. The CDR3 has 14 residues.

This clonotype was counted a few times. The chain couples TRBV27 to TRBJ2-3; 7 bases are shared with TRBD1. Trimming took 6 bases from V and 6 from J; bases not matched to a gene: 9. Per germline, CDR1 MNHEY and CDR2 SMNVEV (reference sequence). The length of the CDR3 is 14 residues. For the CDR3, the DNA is TGTGCCAGCAGAAGGGGGCACAGGGCGGATACGCAGTATTTT. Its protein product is CASRRGHRADTQYF.

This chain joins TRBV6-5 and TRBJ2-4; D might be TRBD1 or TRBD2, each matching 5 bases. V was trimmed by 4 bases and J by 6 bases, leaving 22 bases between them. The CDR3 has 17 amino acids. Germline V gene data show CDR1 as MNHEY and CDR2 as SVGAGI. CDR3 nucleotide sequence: TGTGCCAGCAGTTCCCACCCGGGGCCGGCCACCGGAAACATTCAGTACTTC. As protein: CASSSHPGPATGNIQYF.

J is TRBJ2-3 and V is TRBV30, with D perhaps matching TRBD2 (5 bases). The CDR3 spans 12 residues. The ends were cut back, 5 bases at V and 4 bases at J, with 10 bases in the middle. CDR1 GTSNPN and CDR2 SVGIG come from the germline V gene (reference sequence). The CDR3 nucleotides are TGTGCCTGGGATCCGAGGGCAGATACGCAGTATTTT. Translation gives CAWDPRADTQYF.

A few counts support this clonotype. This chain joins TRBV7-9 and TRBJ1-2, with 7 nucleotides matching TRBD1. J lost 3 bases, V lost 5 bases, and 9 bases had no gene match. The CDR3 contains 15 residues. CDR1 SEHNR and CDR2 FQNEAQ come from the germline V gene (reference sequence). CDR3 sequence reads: CASSPRQGSDYGYTF. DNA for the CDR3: TGTGCCAGCAGCCCCCGACAGGGCTCGGACTATGGCTACACCTTC.

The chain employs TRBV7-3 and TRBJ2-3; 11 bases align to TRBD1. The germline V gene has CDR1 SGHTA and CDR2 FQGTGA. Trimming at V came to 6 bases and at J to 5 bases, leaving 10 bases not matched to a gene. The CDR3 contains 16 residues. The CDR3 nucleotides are TGTGCCAGCAGTTATGGGACAGGGGGGTACTTAGATACGCAGTATTTT. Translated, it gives CASSYGTGGYLDTQYF.

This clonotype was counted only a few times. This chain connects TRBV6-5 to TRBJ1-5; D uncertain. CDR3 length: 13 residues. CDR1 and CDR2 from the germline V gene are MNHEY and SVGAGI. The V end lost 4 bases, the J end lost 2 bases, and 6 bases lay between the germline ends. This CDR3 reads CASSFVRNQPQHF. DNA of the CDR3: TGTGCCAGCAGTTTCGTCCGCAATCAGCCCCAGCATTTT.

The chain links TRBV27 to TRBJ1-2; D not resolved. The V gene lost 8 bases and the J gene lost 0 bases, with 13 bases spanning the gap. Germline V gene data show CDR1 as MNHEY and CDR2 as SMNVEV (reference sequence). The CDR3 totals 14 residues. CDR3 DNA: TGTGCCAGCTCCCGGACTAGAGCTAACTATGGCTACACCTTC. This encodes CASSRTRANYGYTF.

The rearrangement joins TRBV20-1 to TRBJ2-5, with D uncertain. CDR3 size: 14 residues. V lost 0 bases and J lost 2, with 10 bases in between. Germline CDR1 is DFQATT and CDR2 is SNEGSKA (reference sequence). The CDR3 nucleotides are TGCAGTGCTAGAGATCACCTGACTCAAGAGACCCAGTACTTC. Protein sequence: CSARDHLTQETQYF.

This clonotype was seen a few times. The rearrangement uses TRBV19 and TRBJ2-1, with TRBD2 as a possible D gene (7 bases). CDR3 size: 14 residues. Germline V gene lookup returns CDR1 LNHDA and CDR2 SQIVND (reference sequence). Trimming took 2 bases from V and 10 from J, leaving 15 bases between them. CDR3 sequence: CASSILRGLGEQFF. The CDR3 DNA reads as TGTGCCAGTAGTATATTGCGGGGGCTGGGAGAGCAGTTCTTC.

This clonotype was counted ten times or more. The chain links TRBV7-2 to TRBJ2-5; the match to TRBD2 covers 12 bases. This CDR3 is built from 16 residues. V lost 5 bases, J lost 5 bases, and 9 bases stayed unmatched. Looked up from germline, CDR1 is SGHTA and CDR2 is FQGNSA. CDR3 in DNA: TGTGCCAGCAGCCGAAGGACTAGCGGGGTCTTTGAGACCCAGTACTTC. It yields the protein CASSRRTSGVFETQYF. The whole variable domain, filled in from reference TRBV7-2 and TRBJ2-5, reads GAGVSQSPSNKVTEKGKDVELRCDPISGHTALYWYRQSLGQGLEFLIYFQGNSAPDKSGLPSDRFSAERTGGSVSTLTIQRTQQEDSAVYLCASSRRTSGVFETQYFGPGTRLLVL.

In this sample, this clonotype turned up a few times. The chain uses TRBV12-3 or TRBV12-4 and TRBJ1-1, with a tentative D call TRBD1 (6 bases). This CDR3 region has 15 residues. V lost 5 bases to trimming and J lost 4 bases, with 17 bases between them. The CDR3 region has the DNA TGTGCCAGCAGTGCACGGGGCCTAGGGGGCACTGAAGCTTTCTTT. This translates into CASSARGLGGTEAFF.

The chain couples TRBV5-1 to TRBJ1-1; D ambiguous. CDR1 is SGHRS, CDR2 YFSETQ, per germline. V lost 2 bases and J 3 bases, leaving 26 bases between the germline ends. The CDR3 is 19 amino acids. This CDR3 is CASSFRSSPELAMDTEAFF. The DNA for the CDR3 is TGCGCCAGCAGCTTTCGCTCTTCCCCGGAATTAGCTATGGACACTGAAGCTTTCTTT.

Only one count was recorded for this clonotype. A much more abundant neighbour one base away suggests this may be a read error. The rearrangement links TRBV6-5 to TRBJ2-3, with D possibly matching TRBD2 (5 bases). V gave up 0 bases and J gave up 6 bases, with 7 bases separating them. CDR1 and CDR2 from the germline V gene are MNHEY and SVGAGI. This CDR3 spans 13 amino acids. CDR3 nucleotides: TGTGCCAGCAGTTACTCGGGAGCCGATACGCAGTATTTT. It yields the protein CASSYSGADTQYF.

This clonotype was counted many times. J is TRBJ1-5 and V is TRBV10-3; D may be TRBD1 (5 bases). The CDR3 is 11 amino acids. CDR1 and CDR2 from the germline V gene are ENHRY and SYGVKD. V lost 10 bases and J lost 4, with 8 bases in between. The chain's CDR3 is CATEGNQPQHF. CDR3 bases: TGTGCCACCGAGGGGAATCAGCCCCAGCATTTT.

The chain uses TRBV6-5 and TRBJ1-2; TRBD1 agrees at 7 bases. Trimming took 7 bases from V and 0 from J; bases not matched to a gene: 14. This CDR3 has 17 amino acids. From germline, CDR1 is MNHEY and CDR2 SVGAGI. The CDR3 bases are TGTGCCAGCACTCGGGGGGGACAGCTGAGCGCTAACTATGGCTACACCTTC. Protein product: CASTRGGQLSANYGYTF.

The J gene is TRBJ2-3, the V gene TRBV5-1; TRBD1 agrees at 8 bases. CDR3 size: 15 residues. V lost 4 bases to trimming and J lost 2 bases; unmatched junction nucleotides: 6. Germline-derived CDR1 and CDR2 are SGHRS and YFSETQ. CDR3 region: CASSLGQAFTDTQYF. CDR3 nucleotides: TGCGCCAGCAGCCTGGGACAGGCGTTCACAGATACGCAGTATTTT.

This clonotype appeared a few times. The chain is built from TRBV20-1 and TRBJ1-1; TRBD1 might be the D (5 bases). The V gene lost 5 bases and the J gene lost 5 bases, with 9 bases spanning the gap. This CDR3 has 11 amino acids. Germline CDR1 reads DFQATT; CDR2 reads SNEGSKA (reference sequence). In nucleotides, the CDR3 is TGCAGTGCTTGGGGGAGGACTGAAGCTTTCTTT. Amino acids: CSAWGRTEAFF.

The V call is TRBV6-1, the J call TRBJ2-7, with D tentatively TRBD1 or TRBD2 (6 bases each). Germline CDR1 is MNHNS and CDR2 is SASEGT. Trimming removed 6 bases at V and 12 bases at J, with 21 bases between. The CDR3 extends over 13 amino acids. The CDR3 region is CASRGGLTISLYF. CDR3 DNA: TGTGCCAGCAGGGGGGGCTTGACGATTTCTCTGTACTTC.

CDR3 DNA: TGTGCCAGCAGTGTTGTAGCGGGGGAACCGACCCAGTACTTC. It codes for CASSVVAGEPTQYF. The chain has TRBV6-1 and TRBJ2-5; 9 bases are shared with TRBD2. Germline V gene data show CDR1 as MNHNS and CDR2 as SASEGT. Trimming at V came to 4 bases and at J to 7 bases, leaving 7 bases not matched to a gene. This CDR3 comprises 14 residues.

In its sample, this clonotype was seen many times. The CDR3 bases are TGTGCCAGCAGCTTAGTCTCTCCCTCCTACAATGAGCAGTTCTTC. Protein: CASSLVSPSYNEQFF. This chain links TRBV11-2 with TRBJ2-1; no clear D. The V and J ends lost 1 base and 0 bases respectively, with 7 bases between them. This CDR3 is 15 amino acids long. Germline CDR1 is SGHAT and CDR2 is FQNNGV.